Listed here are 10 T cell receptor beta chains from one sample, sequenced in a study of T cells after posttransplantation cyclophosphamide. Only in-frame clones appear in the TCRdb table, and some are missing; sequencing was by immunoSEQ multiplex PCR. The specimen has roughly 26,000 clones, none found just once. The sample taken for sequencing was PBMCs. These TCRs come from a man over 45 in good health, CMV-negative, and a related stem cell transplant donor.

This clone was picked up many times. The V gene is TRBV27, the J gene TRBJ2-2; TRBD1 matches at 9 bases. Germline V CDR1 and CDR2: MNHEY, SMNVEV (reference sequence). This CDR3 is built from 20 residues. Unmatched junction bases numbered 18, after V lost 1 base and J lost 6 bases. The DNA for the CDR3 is TGTGCCAGCAGTTTATATTCCACTACGAACAGGGGGCGCAGGGCCGGGGAGCTGTTTTTT. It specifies CASSLYSTTNRGRRAGELFF.

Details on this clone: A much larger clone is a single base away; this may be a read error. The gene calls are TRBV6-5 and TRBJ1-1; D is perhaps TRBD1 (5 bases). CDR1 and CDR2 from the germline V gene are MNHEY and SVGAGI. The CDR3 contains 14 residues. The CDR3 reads CASGYSTANTEAFF. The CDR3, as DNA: TGTGCCAGCGGTTACTCGACAGCGAACACTGAAGCTTTCTTT.

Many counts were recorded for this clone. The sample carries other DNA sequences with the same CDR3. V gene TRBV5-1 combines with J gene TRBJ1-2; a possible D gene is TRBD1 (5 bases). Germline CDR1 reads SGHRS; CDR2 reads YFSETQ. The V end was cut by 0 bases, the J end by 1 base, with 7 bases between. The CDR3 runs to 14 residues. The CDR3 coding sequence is TGCGCCAGCAGCTTGGTCGGGGGTAACTATGGCTACACCTTC. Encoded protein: CASSLVGGNYGYTF.

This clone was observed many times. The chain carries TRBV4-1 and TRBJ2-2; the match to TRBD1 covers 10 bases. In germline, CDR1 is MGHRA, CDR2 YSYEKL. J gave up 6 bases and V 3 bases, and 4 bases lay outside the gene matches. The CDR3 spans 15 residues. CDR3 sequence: CASSHEGQGAGELFF. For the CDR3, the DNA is TGCGCCAGCAGCCATGAAGGACAGGGGGCCGGGGAGCTGTTTTTT.

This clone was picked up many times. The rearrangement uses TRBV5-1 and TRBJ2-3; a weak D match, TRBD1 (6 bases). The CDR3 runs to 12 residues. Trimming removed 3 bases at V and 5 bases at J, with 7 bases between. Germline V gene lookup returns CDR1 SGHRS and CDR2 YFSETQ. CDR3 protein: CASSSDRDTQYF. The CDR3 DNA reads TGCGCCAGCAGCTCGGACAGAGATACGCAGTATTTT.

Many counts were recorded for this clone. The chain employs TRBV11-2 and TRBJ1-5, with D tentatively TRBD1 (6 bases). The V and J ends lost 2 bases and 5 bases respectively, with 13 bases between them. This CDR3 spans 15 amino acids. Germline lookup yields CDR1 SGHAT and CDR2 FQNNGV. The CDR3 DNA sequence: TGTGCCAGCAGCTTAACAGGGAACGACGATCAGCCCCAGCATTTT. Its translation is CASSLTGNDDQPQHF.

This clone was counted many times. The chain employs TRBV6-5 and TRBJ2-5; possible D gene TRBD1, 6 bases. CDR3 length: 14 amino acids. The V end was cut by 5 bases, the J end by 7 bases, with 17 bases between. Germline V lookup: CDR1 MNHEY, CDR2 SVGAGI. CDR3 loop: CASSGAGTTRTQYF. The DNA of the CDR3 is TGTGCCAGCAGTGGAGCCGGGACAACGAGGACCCAGTACTTC.

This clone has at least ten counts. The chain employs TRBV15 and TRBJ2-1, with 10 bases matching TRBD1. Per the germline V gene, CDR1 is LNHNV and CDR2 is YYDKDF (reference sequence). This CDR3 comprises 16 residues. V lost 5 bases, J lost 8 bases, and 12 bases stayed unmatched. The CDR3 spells CATSARGGTGADEQFF. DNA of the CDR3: TGTGCCACCAGCGCCCGGGGGGGGACAGGGGCCGATGAGCAGTTCTTC.

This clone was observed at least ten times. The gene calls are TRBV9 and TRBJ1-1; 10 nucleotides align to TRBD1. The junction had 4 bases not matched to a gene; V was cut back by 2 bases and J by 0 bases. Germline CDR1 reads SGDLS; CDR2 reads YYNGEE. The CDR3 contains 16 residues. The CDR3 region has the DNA TGTGCCAGCAGCGTGGGACAGGGGCTTATGAACACTGAAGCTTTCTTT. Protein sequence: CASSVGQGLMNTEAFF.

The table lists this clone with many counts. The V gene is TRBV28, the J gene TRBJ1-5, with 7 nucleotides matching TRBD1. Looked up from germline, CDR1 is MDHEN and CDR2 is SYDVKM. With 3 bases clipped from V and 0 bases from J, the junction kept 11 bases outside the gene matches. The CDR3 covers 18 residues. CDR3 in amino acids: CASSFWDRSYGSNQPQHF. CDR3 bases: TGTGCCAGCAGTTTCTGGGACAGATCCTACGGTAGCAATCAGCCCCAGCATTTT.